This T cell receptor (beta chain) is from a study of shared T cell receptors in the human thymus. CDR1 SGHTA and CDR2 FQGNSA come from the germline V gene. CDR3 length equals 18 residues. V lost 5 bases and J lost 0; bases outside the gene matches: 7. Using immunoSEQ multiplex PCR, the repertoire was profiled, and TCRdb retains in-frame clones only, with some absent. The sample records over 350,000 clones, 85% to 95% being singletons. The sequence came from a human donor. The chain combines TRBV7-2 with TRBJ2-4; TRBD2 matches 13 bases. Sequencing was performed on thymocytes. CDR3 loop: CASSLGTSGTLAKNIQYF. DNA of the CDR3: TGTGCCAGCAGCCTCGGGACTAGCGGGACCTTAGCCAAAAACATTCAGTACTTC.